The 31 T cell receptor beta chains below come from one sample, sequenced in a study of naive and memory T cell subsets. The beta constant-region primer was an equimolar mix of two oligonucleotides covering TRBC1 and TRBC2. TCRdb ran MiXCR on the UMI-ligation and nested PCR reads and lists one entry per CDR3 protein. The sample has approximately 5,100 distinct CDR3 sequences, 7% seen once; the top ten hold 35% to 55%. Sequencing was carried out using effector memory CD8+ T cells from blood. Noted subset: effector memory, CD45RA- CD27-. These receptors were collected from a human donor in good health.

This clonotype was seen more than once but under ten times. The gene calls are TRBV10-2 and TRBJ2-7; D ambiguous. The V gene lost 2 bases and the J gene lost 2 bases, with 4 bases spanning the gap. The CDR3 extends over 12 amino acids. Germline V gene lookup returns CDR1 WSHSY and CDR2 SAAADI. The CDR3 loop reads CASSEITYEQYF. As DNA, the CDR3 is TGCGCCAGCAGTGAGATAACCTACGAGCAGTACTTC.

Within the sample, this clonotype is large (0.1 to 1%). This sequence joins TRBV7-8 and TRBJ1-4; D may be TRBD1 (5 bases). Germline CDR1 is SGHVS and CDR2 is FQNEAQ. This CDR3 has 15 amino acids. Trimming removed 1 base from V and 8 bases from J, with 14 bases in between. CDR3 DNA: TGTGCCAGCAGCTTAGGTGCAGGGAACCTAGAAAAACTGTTTTTT. Its translation is CASSLGAGNLEKLFF.

The V call is TRBV7-2, the J call TRBJ2-1; 16 bases line up with TRBD2. The CDR3 length is 19 residues. The J segment lost 8 bases and the V segment lost 2 bases, leaving 12 bases of the junction unmatched. Germline CDR1 reads SGHTA; CDR2 reads FQGNSA. CDR3: CASSLTIGTSGRASYEQFF. The CDR3 DNA sequence: TGTGCCAGCAGCTTAACAATTGGGACTAGCGGGAGGGCCTCTTATGAGCAGTTCTTC. Complete variable domain (other parts from reference TRBV7-2 and TRBJ2-1): GAGVSQSPSNKVTEKGKDVELRCDPISGHTALYWYRQSLGQGLEFLIYFQGNSAPDKSGLPSDRFSAERTGGSVSTLTIQRTQQEDSAVYLCASSLTIGTSGRASYEQFFGPGTRLTVL.

This clonotype was observed a few times. Given a much more abundant clone one base away, this may be a read error. The DNA of the CDR3 is TGCAGTGCTAGAGATCGAAGGGGCAATGAGCAGTTCTTC. Translation gives CSARDRRGNEQFF. The V and J genes are TRBV20-1 and TRBJ2-1; D may be TRBD1 (5 bases). The CDR3 loop spans 13 amino acids. Trimming cost V 0 bases and J 6 bases, with 9 bases left between them. Germline CDR1 DFQATT, CDR2 SNEGSKA (reference sequence).

This clonotype was found a few times. The rearrangement uses TRBV7-9 and TRBJ1-6, with 7 positions matching TRBD1. There are 14 residues in the CDR3. Germline CDR1 and CDR2: SEHNR and FQNEAQ (reference sequence). J gave up 5 bases and V 7 bases, and 5 bases lay outside the gene matches. The CDR3 region has the DNA TGTGCCAGCATCCCCGGACAGGATAATTCACCCCTCCACTTT. Its translation: CASIPGQDNSPLHF.

Sample share makes this clonotype medium-sized. This chain connects TRBV12-3 or TRBV12-4 to TRBJ2-1; no clear D gene. Trimming stripped 3 bases from V and 8 bases from J, with 5 bases between. CDR3 length: 11 amino acids. The CDR3 here is CASSFRDEQFF. The CDR3 DNA is TGTGCCAGCAGTTTCAGAGATGAGCAGTTCTTC.

This clonotype has more than one count but fewer than ten. The J gene is TRBJ2-7, the V gene TRBV28; 7 positions agree with TRBD1. CDR3 length: 14 residues. Trimming removed 6 bases from V and 2 bases from J; junction bases left unmatched: 7. CDR1 is MDHEN, CDR2 SYDVKM, per germline. CDR3 coding DNA: TGTGCCAGCAGACCGAGACAGGGCCCCTACGAGCAGTACTTC. It specifies CASRPRQGPYEQYF.

In its sample, this clonotype is medium-sized. V usage is TRBV2 and J usage is TRBJ2-3, with 7 bases fitting TRBD2. CDR3 length equals 15 residues. Germline V gene lookup returns CDR1 SNHLY and CDR2 FYNNEI. V shed 3 bases and J 1 base; nucleotides not matched to a gene: 4. CDR3 residues: CASSESSGGTDTQYF. The CDR3 bases are TGTGCCAGCAGTGAGTCTAGCGGAGGCACAGATACGCAGTATTTT. Supplemented by reference TRBV2 and TRBJ2-3, the full variable domain reads EPEVTQTPSHQVTQMGQEVILRCVPISNHLYFYWYRQILGQKVEFLVSFYNNEISEKSEIFDDQFSVERPDGSNFTLKIRSTKLEDSAMYFCASSESSGGTDTQYFGPGTRLTVL.

This clonotype occurred many times. The chain is built from TRBV6-2 or TRBV6-3 and TRBJ2-1; unclear D gene. The CDR3 covers 15 residues. Germline CDR1 reads MNHEY; CDR2 reads SVGEGT. The V end lost 6 bases, the J end lost 2 bases, and 14 bases lay between the germline ends. The CDR3 reads CASSPSDDAYNEQFF. The CDR3 bases are TGTGCCAGCAGCCCATCGGACGATGCCTACAATGAGCAGTTCTTC.

This clonotype was seen a handful of times. The chain has TRBV19 and TRBJ2-1; 7 nucleotides agree with TRBD1. This CDR3 has 14 residues. Trimming removed 3 bases from V and 5 bases from J; junction bases left unmatched: 4. The germline V gene encodes CDR1 LNHDA and CDR2 SQIVND (reference sequence). CDR3 in DNA: TGTGCCAGTAGTATTGAGACAGGGAACAATGAGCAGTTCTTC. Translation: CASSIETGNNEQFF.

This chain uses TRBV19 with TRBJ1-1, with D hard to call. The V and J ends lost 7 bases and 5 bases respectively, with 14 bases between them. The germline V gene encodes CDR1 LNHDA and CDR2 SQIVND (reference sequence). The CDR3 has 13 residues. Written as DNA, the CDR3 is TGTGCCAGTAATCCCAATGATGCGACTGAAGCTTTCTTT. It codes for CASNPNDATEAFF.

This clonotype has ten or more counts. J is TRBJ2-1 and V is TRBV24-1, with D perhaps matching TRBD2 (5 bases). The CDR3 sequence is 13 residues long. CDR1 is KGHDR, CDR2 SFDVKD, per germline. V was trimmed by 1 base and J by 12 bases, leaving 12 bases between them. CDR3 DNA sequence: TGTGCCACCAGTGATTTAACAGCCGGAGGGCAGTTCTTC. It yields the protein CATSDLTAGGQFF.

This clonotype was seen ten or more times. The rearrangement links TRBV21-1 to TRBJ1-1; TRBD1 is the table's D call and was not checked against the DNA. TRBV21-1 is described as a pseudogene. The CDR3 is made up of 15 amino acids. CDR3 loop: CASSNFPEVNTEAFF. The CDR3 nucleotides read TGTGCCAGCAGCAATTTCCCTGAAGTAAACACTGAAGCTTTCTTT.

A few counts support this clonotype. The rearrangement uses TRBV28 and TRBJ1-3; D is ambiguous. Germline assignment: CDR1 MDHEN and CDR2 SYDVKM. CDR3 length: 12 residues. Trimming shortened V by 5 bases and J by 2 bases, and 4 bases separated the two germline ends. CDR3 amino acids: CASSPPGNTIYF. CDR3 nucleotides: TGTGCCAGCAGTCCCCCTGGAAACACCATATATTTT.

In this sample, this clonotype is medium-sized. The chain combines TRBV20-1 with TRBJ2-1; 9 bases fit TRBD2. Trimming cost V 5 bases and J 4 bases; bases outside gene matches: 6. CDR3 length: 14 residues. CDR1 is DFQATT and CDR2 is SNEGSKA in the germline V gene (reference sequence). CDR3 in amino acids: CSASATSGYNEQFF. Here the CDR3 DNA reads TGCAGTGCTTCCGCTACTAGCGGGTACAATGAGCAGTTCTTC.

In its sample, this clonotype is medium-sized. The chain carries TRBV6-1 and TRBJ2-1, with 10 bases fitting TRBD2. With V trimmed by 1 base and J by 6 bases, 6 bases remained unmatched. Germline V gene lookup returns CDR1 MNHNS and CDR2 SASEGT. The CDR3 extends over 16 amino acids. DNA of the CDR3: TGTGCCAGCAGTGAAGAAGCGGGAGGGCCCGGCAATGAGCAGTTCTTC. Translation gives CASSEEAGGPGNEQFF.

This clonotype is termed medium-sized. V and J are TRBV5-5 and TRBJ2-3; D is unresolved. Germline V gene sequence: CDR1 SGHKS, CDR2 YYEKEE (reference sequence). The CDR3 is made up of 13 amino acids. The germline V and J ends were trimmed by 4 bases and 2 bases, with 8 bases remaining between them. The CDR3 DNA reads as TGTGCCAGCAGCCCGGACGTCACAGATACGCAGTATTTT. The encoded protein is CASSPDVTDTQYF.

A few counts support this clonotype. V usage is TRBV7-2 and J usage is TRBJ2-5; a weak D match, TRBD2 (5 bases). Germline values: CDR1 SGHTA, CDR2 FQGNSA. V lost 1 base and J 5 bases, leaving 14 bases between the germline ends. CDR3 length: 15 residues. In nucleotides, the CDR3 is TGTGCCAGCAGCTTAGGAGCGAGCGGAGACGAGACCCAGTACTTC. Its translation is CASSLGASGDETQYF.

This clonotype was seen only a few times. The CDR3: CSARDFRVGTSGNTIYF. The CDR3 nucleotides are TGCAGTGCTAGAGATTTCAGAGTGGGAACCTCTGGAAACACCATATATTTT. J is TRBJ1-3 and V is TRBV20-1; D gene ambiguous. The length of the CDR3 is 17 residues. In germline, CDR1 is DFQATT, CDR2 SNEGSKA (reference sequence). Trimming stripped 0 bases from V and 0 bases from J, with 15 bases between.

This clonotype occurred many times. The genes are TRBV20-1 and TRBJ2-6; 8 bases agree with TRBD2. The CDR3 runs 14 residues. Germline-derived CDR1 and CDR2 are DFQATT and SNEGSKA (reference sequence). The V and J ends lost 7 bases and 0 bases, in that order; junction bases with no gene match: 2. The CDR3 is CSVGGGSGANVLTF. The CDR3 DNA is TGCAGTGTCGGGGGGGGCTCTGGGGCCAACGTCCTGACTTTC.

This clonotype was observed a few times. The V and J genes are TRBV5-4 and TRBJ2-7; weak D call: TRBD2 (5 bases). Trimming stripped 0 bases from V and 3 bases from J, with 22 bases between. The CDR3 sequence is 18 residues long. CDR1 is SGHNT, CDR2 YYREEE, per germline (reference sequence). The CDR3 DNA sequence: TGTGCCAGCAGCTTGGCGGTGGAGGAAGGAACATCTTGCTACGAGCAGTACTTC. Protein product: CASSLAVEEGTSCYEQYF. The full variable domain, rest sourced from reference TRBV5-4 and TRBJ2-7, is ETGVTQSPTHLIKTRGQQVTLRCSSQSGHNTVSWYQQALGQGPQFIFQYYREEENGRGNFPPRFSGLQFPNYSSELNVNALELDDSALYLCASSLAVEEGTSCYEQYFGPGTRLTVT.

V and J are TRBV4-1 and TRBJ2-1; no clear D. The CDR3 is 15 amino acids. V was clipped by 2 bases and J by 0 bases, with 8 bases between them. Germline V gives CDR1 MGHRA, CDR2 YSYEKL. The CDR3 protein is CASSQLADSYNEQFF. The CDR3 DNA is TGCGCCAGCAGCCAATTGGCGGACTCCTACAATGAGCAGTTCTTC.

There are many counts of this clonotype. This chain uses TRBV4-3 with TRBJ1-1; D uncertain. The CDR3 sequence is 14 residues long. V dropped 1 base and J dropped 4 bases, with 10 bases sitting between them. Germline lookup yields CDR1 LGHNA and CDR2 YSLEER. CDR3 nucleotide sequence: TGCGCCAGCAGCCAAGGAAGTTGGGGCACTGAAGCTTTCTTT. Amino acids: CASSQGSWGTEAFF.

This clonotype was seen a few times. The V and J genes are TRBV2 and TRBJ2-4; D perhaps matches TRBD2 (6 bases). Trimming pared 7 bases from V and 8 bases from J, leaving 21 bases between. CDR1 is SNHLY, CDR2 FYNNEI, per germline. CDR3 length equals 15 residues. Written as DNA, the CDR3 is TGTGCCAGCATCGCGCGGTCGGAGGGGCGGGACATTCAGTACTTC. This gives the protein CASIARSEGRDIQYF.

By share, this clonotype ranks as medium-sized. The chain is built from TRBV20-1 and TRBJ2-1; 9 positions match TRBD2. V shed 1 base and J 3 bases; nucleotides not matched to a gene: 1. The CDR3 is 14 amino acids. From germline, CDR1 is DFQATT and CDR2 SNEGSKA (reference sequence). CDR3 sequence (DNA): TGCAGTGCTAGAGGACTAGCGGACTACAATGAGCAGTTCTTC. Translated: CSARGLADYNEQFF.

V and J are TRBV20-1 and TRBJ1-5; D unresolved. Trimming shortened V by 0 bases and J by 10 bases, and 16 bases separated the two germline ends. This CDR3 is built from 14 residues. CDR1 DFQATT and CDR2 SNEGSKA come from the germline V gene (reference sequence). The CDR3 reads CSARDRGEASPQHF. Here the CDR3 DNA reads TGCAGTGCTAGAGATCGCGGAGAAGCATCACCCCAGCATTTT.

This clonotype was detected a few times. V is TRBV20-1 and J is TRBJ2-7; TRBD2 agrees at 9 bases. The CDR3 totals 15 residues. CDR1 is DFQATT and CDR2 is SNEGSKA in the germline V gene (reference sequence). With 0 bases clipped from V and 6 bases from J, the junction kept 9 bases outside the gene matches. In DNA, the CDR3 is TGCAGTGCTAGAGATCTAGCTAGCGGGGAGCGCGAGCAGTACTTC. It is translated as CSARDLASGEREQYF.

In this sample, this clonotype turned up many times. The J gene is TRBJ1-2, the V gene TRBV12-3 or TRBV12-4; unclear D gene. V was trimmed by 4 bases and J by 4 bases, leaving 13 bases between them. The CDR3 loop spans 14 amino acids. CDR3 DNA sequence: TGTGCCAGCAGTTGGGTTGGTGACACCTATGGCTACACCTTC. Its protein is CASSWVGDTYGYTF.

Many counts were recorded for this clonotype. The genes are TRBV20-1 and TRBJ1-2; no definite D call. CDR3 size: 14 residues. V shed 4 bases and J shed 4 bases, with 16 bases lying between them. Germline values: CDR1 DFQATT, CDR2 SNEGSKA (reference sequence). Here the CDR3 DNA reads TGCAGTGCTATCACGCCCGGGGAGGGCTATGGCTACACCTTC. As protein: CSAITPGEGYGYTF.

The V and J genes are TRBV6-4 and TRBJ2-3, with a possible D match to TRBD2 (7 bases). The CDR3 spans 16 residues. Germline V gene lookup returns CDR1 MRHNA and CDR2 SNTAGT. Trimming took 0 bases from V and 4 from J, leaving 14 bases between them. In DNA form, the CDR3 reads TGTGCCAGCAGTGACTCGAGAGGGGGGGGCCCAGATACGCAGTATTTT. Its translation: CASSDSRGGGPDTQYF.

At least ten counts were recorded for this clonotype. V usage is TRBV6-1 and J usage is TRBJ2-2; a possible D gene is TRBD1 (5 bases). Trimming removed 7 bases at V and 3 bases at J, with 12 bases between. The germline V gene encodes CDR1 MNHNS and CDR2 SASEGT. CDR3 length: 14 residues. This CDR3 reads CASIIGADTGELFF. The CDR3 region has the DNA TGTGCCAGCATCATTGGGGCGGACACCGGGGAGCTGTTTTTT.